This entry lists 32 T cell receptor beta chains sequenced from one sample in a study of patients and donors after allogeneic stem cell transplantation. TCRdb processed the RT-PCR reads anew with MiXCR; each CDR3 protein has one entry. The sample comprises approximately 430,000 distinct CDR3 sequences, 16% of which are singletons, and roughly 7.2% rests with the top ten. Sequencing was done on a sample of blood, either unsorted or a sorted T cell fraction (not recorded which). These receptors were collected from a human donor who was either an allogeneic HSCT recipient or a stem cell or donor lymphocyte infusion donor (not recorded which). It is not recorded whose cells these are; they may come from a transplant donor.

This clonotype was counted many times. This chain joins TRBV7-9 and TRBJ2-1; D is perhaps TRBD1 (5 bases). The CDR3 has 12 residues. V lost 5 bases and J 10 bases, leaving 12 bases between the germline ends. Germline assignment: CDR1 SEHNR and CDR2 FQNEAQ (reference sequence). CDR3 loop: CASSRGWGEQFF. The CDR3 DNA reads as TGTGCCAGCAGCCGTGGGTGGGGCGAGCAGTTCTTC.

This clonotype came up a few times. The rearrangement links TRBV12-5 to TRBJ2-2; 10 bases fit TRBD1. J was trimmed by 4 bases and V by 1 base; bases with no gene match: 3. CDR1 and CDR2 (germline): LGHNT, FRNRAP. The CDR3 totals 16 residues. In DNA, the CDR3 is TGTGCTAGTGGTTTGGGACAGGGGGCGAGCACCGGGGAGCTGTTTTTT. As protein: CASGLGQGASTGELFF. Using reference TRBV12-5 and TRBJ2-2 for the parts outside the CDR3, the full variable domain is DARVTQTPRHKVTEMGQEVTMRCQPILGHNTVFWYRQTMMQGLELLAYFRNRAPLDDSGMPKDRFSAEMPDATLATLKIQPSEPRDSAVYFCASGLGQGASTGELFFGEGSRLTVL.

J is TRBJ2-7 and V is TRBV7-2; perhaps TRBD2 as D (5 bases). Germline CDR1 is SGHTA and CDR2 is FQGNSA. Trimming shortened V by 5 bases and J by 6 bases, and 14 bases separated the two germline ends. The CDR3 runs to 13 residues. The CDR3 is CASSPRAPGEQYF. CDR3 in DNA: TGTGCCAGCAGCCCGCGGGCTCCGGGCGAGCAGTACTTC.

For the CDR3, the DNA is TGTGCCAGCAGGTTACAGGGAGGCAATCAGCCCCAGCATTTT. It translates to CASRLQGGNQPQHF. The gene calls are TRBV7-2 and TRBJ1-5; tentative D call: TRBD1 (6 bases). Germline assignment: CDR1 SGHTA and CDR2 FQGNSA. V lost 6 bases, J lost 2 bases, and 11 bases lay in between. The CDR3 extends over 14 amino acids. The whole variable domain, remainder taken from reference TRBV7-2 and TRBJ1-5, is GAGVSQSPSNKVTEKGKDVELRCDPISGHTALYWYRQSLGQGLEFLIYFQGNSAPDKSGLPSDRFSAERTGGSVSTLTIQRTQQEDSAVYLCASRLQGGNQPQHFGDGTRLSIL.

This clonotype was seen repeatedly, ten times or more. J is TRBJ1-1 and V is TRBV6-5; 7 bases map to TRBD1. There are 16 residues in the CDR3. The germline gives CDR1 MNHEY, CDR2 SVGAGI. Trimming removed 2 bases from V and 1 base from J; junction bases left unmatched: 7. CDR3 protein: CASSYRQGTSNTEAFF. The CDR3 nucleotides are TGTGCCAGCAGTTACCGACAGGGCACGTCGAACACTGAAGCTTTCTTT.

This chain uses TRBV3-1 with TRBJ2-3, with D unresolved. Germline V gives CDR1 LGHDT, CDR2 YNNKEL (reference sequence). The CDR3 totals 14 residues. Trimming took off 3 bases at V and 4 bases at J, with 11 bases between the two ends. DNA for the CDR3: TGTGCCAGCAGCCACAAGGAACTTTCAGATACGCAGTATTTT. It is translated as CASSHKELSDTQYF.

V gene TRBV11-2 combines with J gene TRBJ1-5; 7 nucleotides align to TRBD1. Germline CDR1 SGHAT, CDR2 FQNNGV. V dropped 1 base and J dropped 0; count of bases not matched to a gene: 9. The CDR3 is 18 amino acids. CDR3 sequence reads: CASSLGLRDSYSNQPQHF. The CDR3 region has the DNA TGTGCCAGCAGCTTAGGACTCCGGGACAGTTATAGCAATCAGCCCCAGCATTTT.

There are a few counts of this clonotype. This chain connects TRBV9 to TRBJ1-1; TRBD1 is a possible D gene (6 bases). The CDR3 is 16 amino acids. Germline V gives CDR1 SGDLS, CDR2 YYNGEE. V lost 3 bases to trimming and J lost 0 bases, with 15 bases between them. Here the CDR3 reads CASSAPTGAMNTEAFF. For the CDR3, the DNA is TGTGCCAGCAGCGCCCCGACAGGCGCTATGAACACTGAAGCTTTCTTT. Full variable domain (outside the CDR3, taken from reference TRBV9 and TRBJ1-1): DSGVTQTPKHLITATGQRVTLRCSPRSGDLSVYWYQQSLDQGLQFLIQYYNGEERAKGNILERFSAQQFPDLHSELNLSSLELGDSALYFCASSAPTGAMNTEAFFGQGTRLTVV.

This clonotype has a handful of counts. V gene TRBV6-2 or TRBV6-3 combines with J gene TRBJ2-5, with TRBD2 matching 13 bases. The CDR3 length is 17 residues. Trimming cost V 6 bases and J 4 bases; bases outside gene matches: 11. From germline, CDR1 is MNHEY and CDR2 SVGEGT. The CDR3 region has the DNA TGTGCCAGCAGGATTACTAGCGGGAGGGCCATTGGAGAGACCCAGTACTTC. Translating it yields CASRITSGRAIGETQYF.

This clonotype was observed at least ten times. The chain is built from TRBV12-3 or TRBV12-4 and TRBJ1-2; D call uncertain. This CDR3 spans 13 amino acids. The V end lost 5 bases, the J end lost 4 bases, and 11 bases lay between the germline ends. In DNA form, the CDR3 reads TGTGCCAGCAGTCCGGGGTTCAGCTATGGCTACACCTTC. As protein: CASSPGFSYGYTF.

This clonotype was seen only a few times. CDR3 in amino acids: CASTPSPAGYNEQFF. The CDR3 DNA sequence: TGTGCCAGCACCCCCTCTCCGGCTGGATACAATGAGCAGTTCTTC. The gene calls are TRBV27 and TRBJ2-1; D uncertain. The CDR3 runs 15 residues. Germline CDR1 reads MNHEY; CDR2 reads SMNVEV (reference sequence). V lost 7 bases, J lost 4 bases, and 17 bases lay in between.

This chain connects TRBV7-8 to TRBJ2-7, with TRBD2 as a possible D gene (6 bases). V lost 4 bases and J 3 bases, leaving 10 bases between the germline ends. CDR3 length equals 13 residues. Per the germline V gene, CDR1 is SGHVS and CDR2 is FQNEAQ. CDR3 in DNA: TGTGCCAGCAGCTCCCAGGACTACTACGAGCAGTACTTC. Translating it yields CASSSQDYYEQYF.

The gene calls are TRBV12-3 or TRBV12-4 and TRBJ2-7; unclear D gene. V gave up 8 bases and J gave up 7 bases, with 15 bases separating them. This CDR3 contains 12 residues. The CDR3 here is CASALERMEQYF. The CDR3 coding sequence is TGTGCCAGCGCTCTGGAGCGCATGGAGCAGTACTTC.

This clonotype was seen only a few times. This chain links TRBV20-1 with TRBJ1-1; perhaps TRBD1 as D (5 bases). CDR1 and CDR2 from the germline V gene are DFQATT and SNEGSKA (reference sequence). Trimming cost V 1 base and J 5 bases, with 17 bases left between them. This CDR3 is 15 amino acids long. The CDR3 loop is CSARVQEAVRTEAFF. The CDR3 nucleotides are TGCAGTGCTAGAGTACAGGAAGCGGTGAGGACTGAAGCTTTCTTT.

The genes are TRBV20-1 and TRBJ2-7; 7 bases map to TRBD1. The V and J ends lost 6 bases and 3 bases, in that order; junction bases with no gene match: 8. This CDR3 region has 13 residues. CDR1 is DFQATT and CDR2 is SNEGSKA in the germline V gene (reference sequence). The CDR3 reads CSATGQTFYEQYF. The CDR3 nucleotides are TGCAGTGCCACGGGACAGACATTCTACGAGCAGTACTTC.

The chain combines TRBV6-1 with TRBJ1-6; 7 bases fit TRBD1. This CDR3 spans 15 amino acids. The J segment lost 6 bases and the V segment lost 8 bases, leaving 10 bases of the junction unmatched. Germline V gives CDR1 MNHNS, CDR2 SASEGT. CDR3 DNA sequence: TGTGCCAGCGGTCCCACGACAGGGTCTAATTCACCCCTCCACTTT. It is translated as CASGPTTGSNSPLHF.

This clonotype was found once. The chain has TRBV7-9 and TRBJ1-5; 7 nucleotides match TRBD1. Germline loops: CDR1 SEHNR, CDR2 FQNEAQ (reference sequence). V lost 5 bases, J lost 3 bases, and 7 bases stayed unmatched. The CDR3 runs 15 residues. CDR3 coding DNA: TGTGCCAGCAGCCAGACAGGGTTGGACAATCAGCCCCAGCATTTT. Amino acid sequence: CASSQTGLDNQPQHF. Complete variable domain (other parts from reference TRBV7-9 and TRBJ1-5): DTGVSQNPRHKITKRGQNVTFRCDPISEHNRLYWYRQTLGQGPEFLTYFQNEAQLEKSRLLSDRFSAERPKGSFSTLEIQRTEQGDSAMYLCASSQTGLDNQPQHFGDGTRLSIL.

This clonotype was counted only a few times. V gene TRBV5-6 combines with J gene TRBJ2-1; D unclear. The CDR3 length is 16 residues. Germline assignment: CDR1 SGHDT and CDR2 YYEEEE. V gave up 1 base and J gave up 4 bases, with 15 bases separating them. The CDR3: CASSLPPGLPYNEQFF. The CDR3 DNA reads as TGTGCCAGCAGCTTGCCGCCAGGCCTTCCATACAATGAGCAGTTCTTC.

This clonotype was counted a few times. The V call is TRBV29-1, the J call TRBJ1-3; 9 nucleotides align to TRBD1. The CDR3 is 19 amino acids. CDR1 SQVTM and CDR2 ANQGSEA come from the germline V gene. After removal of 7 bases from V and 0 bases from J, the junction contained 19 bases not matched to a gene. The CDR3: CSAELPIPGQGHSGNTIYF. The CDR3 region has the DNA TGCAGCGCGGAACTACCAATTCCGGGACAGGGTCACTCTGGAAACACCATATATTTT.

The sample holds a few counts of this clonotype. This chain joins TRBV7-9 and TRBJ2-7; D not certain. The CDR3 totals 17 residues. CDR1 and CDR2 from the germline V gene are SEHNR and FQNEAQ (reference sequence). The V end lost 4 bases, the J end lost 6 bases, and 25 bases lay between the germline ends. The CDR3 loop reads CASSSLLGFRRILEQYF. CDR3 coding DNA: TGTGCCAGCAGCTCCCTACTTGGATTCAGGCGGATTCTCGAGCAGTACTTC.

At least ten counts were recorded for this clonotype. The chain carries TRBV5-1 and TRBJ1-1; D is undetermined. The CDR3 covers 14 residues. CDR1 is SGHRS and CDR2 is YFSETQ in the germline V gene. The ends were cut back, 2 bases at V and 1 base at J, with 9 bases in the middle. The CDR3 bases are TGCGCCAGCAGCTTACTGACCGGGAACACTGAAGCTTTCTTT. Protein product: CASSLLTGNTEAFF.

The CDR3 reads CASSLSKGRADTQYF. The CDR3 coding sequence is TGTGCCAGCAGTCTATCCAAGGGACGGGCAGATACGCAGTATTTT. This chain connects TRBV12-3 or TRBV12-4 to TRBJ2-3, with D perhaps TRBD1 or TRBD2 (5 bases each). This CDR3 is built from 15 residues. Trimming pared 5 bases from V and 4 bases from J, leaving 16 bases between.

The sample holds a few counts of this clonotype. This rearrangement joins TRBV2 to TRBJ2-5; 8 bases agree with TRBD1. This CDR3 contains 15 residues. J lost 3 bases, V lost 11 bases, and 14 bases had no gene match. CDR1 is SNHLY and CDR2 is FYNNEI in the germline V gene. In nucleotides, the CDR3 is TGTGCCGGCTACTTTTTGGACAGGGAGAAAGAGACCCAGTACTTC. Protein product: CAGYFLDREKETQYF.

CDR3 nucleotide sequence: TGTGCCAGCTCATATGAACAATCTTCTAACGAGCAGTACTTC. Its translation: CASSYEQSSNEQYF. This sequence joins TRBV18 and TRBJ2-7; D remains unclear. The CDR3 extends over 14 amino acids. Germline loops: CDR1 KGHSH, CDR2 LQKENI. The V gene lost 5 bases and the J gene lost 5 bases, with 16 bases spanning the gap.

V is TRBV6-1 and J is TRBJ1-1; D remains unclear. The CDR3 has 13 amino acids. Germline lookup yields CDR1 MNHNS and CDR2 SASEGT. V dropped 8 bases and J dropped 2 bases, with 12 bases sitting between them. The CDR3 DNA reads TGTGCCAGCCTTAGACGGGGTAACACTGAAGCTTTCTTT. It is translated as CASLRRGNTEAFF.

The rearrangement joins TRBV6-1 to TRBJ2-4; 9 bases fit TRBD1. CDR3 length: 17 amino acids. In germline, CDR1 is MNHNS, CDR2 SASEGT. The J segment lost 1 base and the V segment lost 7 bases, leaving 11 bases of the junction unmatched. DNA of the CDR3: TGTGCCAGCATCGGGACAGGGAATAGCTGGGCCAAAAACATTCAGTACTTC. Amino acids: CASIGTGNSWAKNIQYF.

The chain couples TRBV20-1 to TRBJ2-1; D is ambiguous. Germline assignment: CDR1 DFQATT and CDR2 SNEGSKA (reference sequence). The CDR3 consists of 13 residues. V lost 3 bases and J 4 bases, leaving 10 bases between the germline ends. The CDR3, as DNA: TGCAGTGCTAGGGCGACCACTTACAATGAGCAGTTCTTC. Translating gives CSARATTYNEQFF.

The J gene is TRBJ1-1, the V gene TRBV7-9; D is perhaps TRBD1 (6 bases). The CDR3 is 15 amino acids. Germline values: CDR1 SEHNR, CDR2 FQNEAQ (reference sequence). V was shortened by 3 bases and J by 1 base, with 12 bases between the two germline ends. The CDR3 loop is CASSFTGLGNTEAFF. The CDR3 nucleotides read TGTGCCAGCAGCTTCACAGGGCTGGGGAACACTGAAGCTTTCTTT.

This clonotype was recorded a few times. The rearrangement uses TRBV20-1 and TRBJ1-2; D uncertain. CDR3 length: 11 residues. In germline, CDR1 is DFQATT, CDR2 SNEGSKA (reference sequence). V lost 2 bases and J lost 2, with 3 bases in between. The CDR3 protein is CSARRNYGYTF. In DNA form, the CDR3 reads TGCAGTGCTAGACGGAACTATGGCTACACCTTC.

The V call is TRBV12-3 or TRBV12-4, the J call TRBJ1-1; 7 positions match TRBD1. There are 16 residues in the CDR3. The junction had 10 bases not matched to a gene; V was cut back by 6 bases and J by 0 bases. The CDR3: CASSQGGRILNTEAFF. In DNA, the CDR3 is TGTGCCAGCAGCCAGGGGGGGCGTATACTGAACACTGAAGCTTTCTTT.

This clonotype has only a few counts. The chain joins TRBV6-5 to TRBJ2-4, with a tentative D call TRBD2 (6 bases). Germline CDR1 reads MNHEY; CDR2 reads SVGAGI. The CDR3 is 15 amino acids. V lost 4 bases and J 3 bases, leaving 13 bases between the germline ends. For the CDR3, the DNA is TGTGCCAGCAGTTCCCCGACGGGGGACAAAAACATTCAGTACTTC. This encodes CASSSPTGDKNIQYF.

The rearrangement links TRBV11-1 to TRBJ2-5; TRBD2 matches at 8 bases. V shed 7 bases, J shed 1 base, and the junction held 20 bases outside the gene matches. This CDR3 spans 19 amino acids. Germline CDR1 and CDR2: SGHAT and FQDESV (reference sequence). The CDR3 spells CASTPRFPLSGGLQETQYF. DNA for the CDR3: TGTGCCAGCACCCCCCGCTTCCCTTTAAGCGGGGGACTCCAAGAGACCCAGTACTTC. Variable domain in full (rest from reference TRBV11-1 and TRBJ2-5): EAEVAQSPRYKITEKSQAVAFWCDPISGHATLYWYRQILGQGPELLVQFQDESVVDDSQLPKDRFSAERLKGVDSTLKIQPAELGDSAMYLCASTPRFPLSGGLQETQYFGPGTRLLVL.